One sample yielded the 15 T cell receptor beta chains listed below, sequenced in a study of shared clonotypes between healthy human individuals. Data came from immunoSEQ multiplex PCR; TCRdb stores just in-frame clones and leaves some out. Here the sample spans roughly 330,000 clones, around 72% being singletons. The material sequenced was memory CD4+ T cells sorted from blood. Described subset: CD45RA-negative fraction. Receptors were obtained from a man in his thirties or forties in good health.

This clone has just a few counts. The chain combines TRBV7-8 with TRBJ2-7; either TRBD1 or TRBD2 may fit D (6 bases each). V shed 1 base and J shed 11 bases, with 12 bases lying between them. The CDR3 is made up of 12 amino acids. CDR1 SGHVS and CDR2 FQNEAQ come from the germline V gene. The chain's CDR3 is CASSLDNRGEYF. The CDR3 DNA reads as TGTGCCAGCAGCTTAGACAATAGGGGGGAGTACTTC. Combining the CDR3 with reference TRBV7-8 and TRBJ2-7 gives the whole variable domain GAGVSQSPRYKVAKRGQDVALRCDPISGHVSLFWYQQALGQGPEFLTYFQNEAQLDKSGLPSDRFFAERPEGSVSTLKIQRTQQEDSAVYLCASSLDNRGEYFGPGTRLTVT.

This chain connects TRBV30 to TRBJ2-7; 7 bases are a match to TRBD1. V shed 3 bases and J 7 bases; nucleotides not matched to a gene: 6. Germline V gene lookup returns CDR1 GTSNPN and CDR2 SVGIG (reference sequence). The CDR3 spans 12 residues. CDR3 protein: CAWRTGIWEQYF. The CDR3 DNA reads TGTGCCTGGAGGACAGGGATTTGGGAGCAGTACTTC.

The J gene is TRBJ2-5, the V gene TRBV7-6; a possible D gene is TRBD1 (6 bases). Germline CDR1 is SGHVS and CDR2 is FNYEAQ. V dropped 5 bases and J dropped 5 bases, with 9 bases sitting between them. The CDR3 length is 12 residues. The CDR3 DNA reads TGTGCCAGCAGCACACAGGGTGAGACCCAGTACTTC. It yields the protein CASSTQGETQYF.

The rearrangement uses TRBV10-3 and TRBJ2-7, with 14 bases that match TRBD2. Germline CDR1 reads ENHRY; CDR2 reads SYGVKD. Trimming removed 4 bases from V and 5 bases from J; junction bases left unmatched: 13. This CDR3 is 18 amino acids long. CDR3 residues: CAISVSSGTSGSRDEQYF. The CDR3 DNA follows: TGTGCCATCAGTGTCTCTTCCGGGACTAGCGGGAGTCGGGACGAGCAGTACTTC.

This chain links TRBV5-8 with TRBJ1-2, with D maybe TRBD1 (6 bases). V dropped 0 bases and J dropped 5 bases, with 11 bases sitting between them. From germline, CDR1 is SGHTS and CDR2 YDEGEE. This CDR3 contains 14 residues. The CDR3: CASSLVGGEYGYTF. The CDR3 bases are TGTGCCAGCAGCTTGGTGGGGGGCGAATATGGCTACACCTTC.

The CDR3 spells CATSRPEAETQYF. For the CDR3, the DNA is TGTGCCACCTCGCGGCCTGAGGCAGAGACCCAGTACTTC. The rearrangement links TRBV5-4 to TRBJ2-5; no definite D call. CDR1 SGHNT and CDR2 YYREEE come from the germline V gene (reference sequence). The CDR3 totals 13 residues. With 9 bases removed from V and 4 bases from J, the gap between germline ends came to 16 bases.

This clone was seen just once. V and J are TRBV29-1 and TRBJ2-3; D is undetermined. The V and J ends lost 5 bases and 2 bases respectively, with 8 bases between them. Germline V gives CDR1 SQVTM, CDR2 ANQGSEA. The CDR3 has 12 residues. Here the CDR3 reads CSVLVLTDTQYF. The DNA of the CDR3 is TGCAGCGTTCTAGTTCTCACAGATACGCAGTATTTT.

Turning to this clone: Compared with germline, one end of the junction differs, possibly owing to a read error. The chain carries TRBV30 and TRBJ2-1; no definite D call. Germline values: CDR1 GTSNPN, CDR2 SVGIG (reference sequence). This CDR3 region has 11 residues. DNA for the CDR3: TGTGCTTGGAGTGTGGTAATTGAGCAGTTCTTC. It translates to CAWSVVIEQFF.

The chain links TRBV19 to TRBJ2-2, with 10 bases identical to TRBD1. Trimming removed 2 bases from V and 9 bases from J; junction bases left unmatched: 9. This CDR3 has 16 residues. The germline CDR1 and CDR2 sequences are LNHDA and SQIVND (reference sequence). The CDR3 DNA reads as TGTGCCAGTAGTATACCAGTGACAGGGGGCCATCGGGAGCTGTTTTTT. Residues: CASSIPVTGGHRELFF.

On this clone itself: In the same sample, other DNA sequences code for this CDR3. The CDR3 DNA reads as TGTGCCAGCTCACCCGGGACAGGGCCCTACGAGCAGTACTTC. This translates into CASSPGTGPYEQYF. The V call is TRBV18, the J call TRBJ2-7; 9 bases are shared with TRBD1. The CDR3 consists of 14 residues. Looked up from germline, CDR1 is KGHSH and CDR2 is LQKENI. Unmatched junction bases numbered 2, after V lost 3 bases and J lost 2 bases.

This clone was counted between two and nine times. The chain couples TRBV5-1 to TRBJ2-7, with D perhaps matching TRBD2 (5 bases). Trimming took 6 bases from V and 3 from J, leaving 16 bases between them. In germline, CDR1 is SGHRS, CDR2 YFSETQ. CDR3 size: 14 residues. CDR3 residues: CASKAGGFDYEQYF. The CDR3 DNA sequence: TGCGCCAGCAAGGCAGGCGGGTTTGACTACGAGCAGTACTTC. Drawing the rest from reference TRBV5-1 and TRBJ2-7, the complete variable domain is KAGVTQTPRYLIKTRGQQVTLSCSPISGHRSVSWYQQTPGQGLQFLFEYFSETQRNKGNFPGRFSGRQFSNSRSEMNVSTLELGDSALYLCASKAGGFDYEQYFGPGTRLTVT.

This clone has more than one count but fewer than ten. The CDR3 DNA reads TGCGCCAGCAGCCACAGGACAGGAGATCAGCCCCAGCATTTT. Its translation: CASSHRTGDQPQHF. The chain combines TRBV4-1 with TRBJ1-5, with TRBD1 matching 7 bases. Germline V CDR1 and CDR2: MGHRA, YSYEKL. V was pared by 3 bases and J by 5 bases, with 4 bases of the junction left unmatched. The CDR3 runs 14 residues.

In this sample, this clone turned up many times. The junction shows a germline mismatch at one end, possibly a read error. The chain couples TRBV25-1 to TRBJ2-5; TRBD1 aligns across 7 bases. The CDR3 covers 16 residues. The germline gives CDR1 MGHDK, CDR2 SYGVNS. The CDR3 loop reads CASSGYNRDSQESQYF. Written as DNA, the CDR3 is TGTGCCAGCAGTGGCTATAACCGGGACAGCCAAGAGTCCCAGTACTTC.

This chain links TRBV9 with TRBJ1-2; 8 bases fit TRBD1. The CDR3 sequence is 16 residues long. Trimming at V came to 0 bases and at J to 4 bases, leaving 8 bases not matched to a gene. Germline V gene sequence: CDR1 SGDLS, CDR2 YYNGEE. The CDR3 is CASSVASSGTGYGYTF. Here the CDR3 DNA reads TGTGCCAGCAGCGTAGCCAGCTCCGGGACAGGCTATGGCTACACCTTC.

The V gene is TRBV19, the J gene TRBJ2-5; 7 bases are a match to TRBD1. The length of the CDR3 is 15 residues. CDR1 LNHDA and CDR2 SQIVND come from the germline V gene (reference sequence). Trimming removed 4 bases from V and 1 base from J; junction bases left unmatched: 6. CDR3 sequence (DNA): TGTGCCAGTAGTAGGGGAGAGGGGGCCCAAGAGACCCAGTACTTC. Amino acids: CASSRGEGAQETQYF.